These T cell receptor beta chains were read from a single sample in a study of tumor-infiltrating lymphocytes in primary liver carcinoma. TCRdb redid the calling of the multiplex PCR reads with MiXCR, one entry per CDR3 protein. The sample carries about 320,000 distinct CDR3 sequences, about 62% recorded once. The sequenced sample was peripheral blood. All receptors come from a man aged 35 to 55 with primary liver carcinoma and hepatitis B virus infection. Both conserved end residues are part of each CDR3. The D gene is left open where the match is weak. Clone size is stated in some rows and not others, as once, few, many or a class when expanded.

size,V,J,D,DNA,CDR3
NA,TRBV7-8,TRBJ1-2,NA,TGTGCCAGCTGCTCCAATCGGCAGGGAGGAGAATATGGCTACACCTTC,CASCSNRQGGEYGYTF
once,TRBV21-1,TRBJ2-3,NA,TGTGCCAGCAGCGAAGACAAAGGCTTTTGGACAGATATGCAGTATTTT,CASSEDKGFWTDMQYF
many,TRBV12-3/TRBV12-4,TRBJ2-3,NA,TGTGCCAGCACCCCCGGTCGGGCCAGTCCAGATACGCAGTATTTT,CASTPGRASPDTQYF
NA,TRBV5-4,TRBJ1-4,NA,TGTGCCAGCAACCCGAGGGGGGAAAAACTGTTGTTT,CASNPRGEKLLF
many,TRBV6-2/TRBV6-3,TRBJ1-5,NA,TGTGCCAGCACTCCCGGTTCACGCAATCAGCCCCAGCATTTT,CASTPGSRNQPQHF
NA,TRBV11-2,TRBJ2-2,TRBD2,TGTGCCAGCAGTGCGGGACTAGCGGTCTCCCCGGCCGGGGAGCTGTTTTTT,CASSAGLAVSPAGELFF
NA,TRBV5-1,TRBJ2-3,TRBD2,TGCGCCAGCAGGTGGACTAGCGGGGCTAGCACAGATACGCAGTATTTT,CASRWTSGASTDTQYF
many,TRBV6-1,TRBJ2-7,NA,TGTGCCAGCAGCCTCGGGAGACAAACGGAGCAGTACTTC,CASSLGRQTEQYF
many,TRBV12-3/TRBV12-4,TRBJ2-2,TRBD1,TGTGCCAGCAGGCCGCGACAGGGGGCTACCGGGGAGCTGTTTTTT,CASRPRQGATGELFF
many,TRBV29-1,TRBJ2-3,TRBD2,TGCAGCGTTGCTGGGACTAGCGGGAGGTCGGCAGATACGCAGTATTTT,CSVAGTSGRSADTQYF
NA,TRBV5-4,TRBJ2-1,NA,TGCGCCAGCAGCAGCGGAGGGGCCTACAATGAGCAGTTCTTC,CASSSGGAYNEQFF
NA,TRBV11-2,TRBJ2-6,NA,TGTGCCAGCAGCTTATGGGCAGGGATACACGTCCTGACTTTC,CASSLWAGIHVLTF
NA,TRBV30,TRBJ1-1,TRBD1,TGTGCCTGGACGACTACAGAAGCGGACAGGGATTACTTGAACACTGAAGCTTTCTTT,CAWTTTEADRDYLNTEAFF